Following are 29 T cell receptor beta chains from one sample sequenced in a study of shared clonotypes between healthy human individuals (dated by TCRdb to between 2020 and 2021). The receptor library was made with the immunoSEQ multiplex PCR assay. TCRdb limited this immuneACCESS table to in-frame rearrangements with V and J called. A share of clones is missing; checked studies link under half to unresolved V genes, and the rest is unexplained. The sample has some 1,600,000 clones on record, 98% of them singletons. The leading ten clones occupy 0.45% of the sample. Sequencing was done on a sample of naive CD4+ T cells sorted from blood. The cell subset or site label here, explained by the study, means: CD45RA+ positively selected. These receptors originate from a man aged 25 to 40 in good health.

The V and J genes are TRBV9 and TRBJ2-1; D gene ambiguous. This CDR3 is built from 15 residues. V was shortened by 0 bases and J by 0 bases, with 7 bases between the two germline ends. Germline V gives CDR1 SGDLS, CDR2 YYNGEE. The CDR3 loop is CASSVEADSYNEQFF. CDR3 DNA: TGTGCCAGCAGCGTAGAGGCGGACTCCTACAATGAGCAGTTCTTC.

The rearrangement uses TRBV7-9 and TRBJ2-5; perhaps TRBD2 as D (5 bases). Trimming shortened V by 5 bases and J by 14 bases, and 21 bases separated the two germline ends. The V gene's germline CDR1 is SEHNR and CDR2 FQNEAQ (reference sequence). This CDR3 is 13 amino acids long. DNA of the CDR3: TGTGCCAGCAGCCCATATCGGGAAATCCCTTTCTACTTC. As protein: CASSPYREIPFYF.

This sequence joins TRBV11-2 and TRBJ1-3; D gene uncertain. V was shortened by 4 bases and J by 8 bases, with 15 bases between the two germline ends. Germline CDR1 reads SGHAT; CDR2 reads FQNNGV. The CDR3 has 14 amino acids. The chain's CDR3 is CASSSNRGWHTIYF. CDR3 DNA: TGTGCCAGCAGCTCGAACCGCGGTTGGCACACCATATATTTT.

The chain couples TRBV5-1 to TRBJ2-5; D may be TRBD1 (6 bases). The CDR3 covers 15 residues. Looked up from germline, CDR1 is SGHRS and CDR2 is YFSETQ. The V end was cut by 6 bases, the J end by 0 bases, with 15 bases between. CDR3 coding DNA: TGCGCCAGCAAACTGGACAGAGGGTACCAAGAGACCCAGTACTTC. Translation gives CASKLDRGYQETQYF.

The chain uses TRBV18 and TRBJ1-1; a weak D match, TRBD1 (6 bases). V lost 6 bases, J lost 4 bases, and 15 bases lay in between. This CDR3 is 14 amino acids long. CDR1 and CDR2 from the germline V gene are KGHSH and LQKENI. DNA of the CDR3: TGTGCCAGCTCCGAACGACAGGATACCACTGAAGCTTTCTTT. It yields the protein CASSERQDTTEAFF.

The V gene is TRBV11-3, the J gene TRBJ2-5; D unclear. The CDR3 sequence is 18 residues long. V lost 0 bases and J 5 bases, leaving 22 bases between the germline ends. Germline V gene lookup returns CDR1 SGHNT and CDR2 YENEEA. This chain's CDR3 is CASSLDSVGLPESETQYF. The CDR3 bases are TGTGCCAGCAGCTTAGATAGTGTAGGCTTGCCGGAGAGTGAGACCCAGTACTTC.

The chain has TRBV5-1 and TRBJ2-7; D might be TRBD1 (6 bases). In germline, CDR1 is SGHRS, CDR2 YFSETQ. The CDR3 has 13 residues. V gave up 4 bases and J gave up 4 bases, with 12 bases separating them. The CDR3 nucleotides are TGCGCCAGCAGCCCCGGACAGTTATACGAGCAGTACTTC. It specifies CASSPGQLYEQYF. The full variable domain, its missing parts supplied by reference TRBV5-1 and TRBJ2-7, is KAGVTQTPRYLIKTRGQQVTLSCSPISGHRSVSWYQQTPGQGLQFLFEYFSETQRNKGNFPGRFSGRQFSNSRSEMNVSTLELGDSALYLCASSPGQLYEQYFGPGTRLTVT.

The chain links TRBV5-1 to TRBJ2-7; either TRBD1 or TRBD2 may fit D (5 bases each). Looked up from germline, CDR1 is SGHRS and CDR2 is YFSETQ. This CDR3 is built from 15 residues. With 0 bases removed from V and 1 base from J, the gap between germline ends came to 11 bases. In DNA, the CDR3 is TGCGCCAGCAGCTTGGTTGGGACGGAGTCCTACGAGCAGTACTTC. Translating it yields CASSLVGTESYEQYF. The whole variable domain, remainder taken from reference TRBV5-1 and TRBJ2-7, is KAGVTQTPRYLIKTRGQQVTLSCSPISGHRSVSWYQQTPGQGLQFLFEYFSETQRNKGNFPGRFSGRQFSNSRSEMNVSTLELGDSALYLCASSLVGTESYEQYFGPGTRLTVT.

The table lists this clone with a count of one. The V call is TRBV25-1, the J call TRBJ2-7; the match to TRBD2 covers 13 bases. The CDR3 has 15 residues. J gave up 7 bases and V 1 base, and 4 bases lay outside the gene matches. Germline V gene sequence: CDR1 MGHDK, CDR2 SYGVNS. The CDR3 DNA is TGTGCCAGCAGTGAATCACTAGCGGGAGGGCGGGAGCAGTACTTC. Its protein product is CASSESLAGGREQYF.

The rearrangement joins TRBV6-1 to TRBJ2-7; D is possibly TRBD1 or TRBD2 (5 bases each). Trimming cost V 11 bases and J 7 bases, with 24 bases left between them. Germline assignment: CDR1 MNHNS and CDR2 SASEGT. This CDR3 is built from 14 residues. As DNA, the CDR3 is TGTGCCTCAAGCGAGAGGGGCGCTCCTGGGGAGCAGTACTTC. This encodes CASSERGAPGEQYF.

The chain recombines TRBV5-4 with TRBJ2-5, with unresolved D. The CDR3 sequence is 14 residues long. Looked up from germline, CDR1 is SGHNT and CDR2 is YYREEE (reference sequence). Trimming left V 4 bases short and J 3 bases short, with 13 bases between. The CDR3, as DNA: TGTGCCAGCAGCCCCGCGACACGTAAAGAGACCCAGTACTTC. Residues: CASSPATRKETQYF.

The CDR3 coding sequence is TGTGCCAGCAGCCGGGACAGGGGAAACACCGGGGAGCTGTTTTTT. It yields the protein CASSRDRGNTGELFF. The rearrangement uses TRBV2 and TRBJ2-2, with 10 positions matching TRBD1. V lost 6 bases, J lost 2 bases, and 3 bases stayed unmatched. This CDR3 comprises 15 residues. Germline CDR1 and CDR2: SNHLY and FYNNEI.

The chain carries TRBV9 and TRBJ1-3, with D possibly being TRBD1 (5 bases). Trimming shortened V by 7 bases and J by 0 bases, and 11 bases separated the two germline ends. This CDR3 is 14 amino acids long. Germline V gives CDR1 SGDLS, CDR2 YYNGEE. The CDR3 protein is CASSDRNSGNTIYF. As DNA, the CDR3 is TGTGCCAGCTCCGACAGAAACTCTGGAAACACCATATATTTT. Based on the CDR3 plus reference TRBV9 and TRBJ1-3, the full variable domain is DSGVTQTPKHLITATGQRVTLRCSPRSGDLSVYWYQQSLDQGLQFLIQYYNGEERAKGNILERFSAQQFPDLHSELNLSSLELGDSALYFCASSDRNSGNTIYFGEGSWLTVV.

The rearrangement uses TRBV19 and TRBJ2-3; maybe TRBD2 (5 bases). Trimming removed 0 bases from V and 8 bases from J, with 9 bases in between. There are 13 residues in the CDR3. Germline assignment: CDR1 LNHDA and CDR2 SQIVND (reference sequence). CDR3 DNA sequence: TGTGCCAGTAGTATAGACCCGGGAACTACGCAGTATTTT. Amino acids: CASSIDPGTTQYF.

This rearrangement joins TRBV28 to TRBJ1-1; D gene ambiguous. The CDR3 spans 13 residues. Germline V CDR1 and CDR2: MDHEN, SYDVKM. V was shortened by 5 bases and J by 0 bases, with 7 bases between the two germline ends. CDR3 sequence: CASSAALNTEAFF. The CDR3 DNA reads TGTGCCAGCAGTGCCGCCTTGAACACTGAAGCTTTCTTT.

The rearrangement uses TRBV7-9 and TRBJ1-1; D not resolved. In germline, CDR1 is SEHNR, CDR2 FQNEAQ (reference sequence). Trimming took off 0 bases at V and 5 bases at J, with 10 bases between the two ends. There are 14 residues in the CDR3. The CDR3 loop is CASSLARVETEAFF. The CDR3 nucleotides are TGTGCCAGCAGCTTAGCCCGGGTGGAGACTGAAGCTTTCTTT.

The rearrangement joins TRBV5-4 to TRBJ2-2; D not resolved. Between the trimmed V and J ends, which lost 4 bases and 0 bases, there was a span of 13 bases. In germline, CDR1 is SGHNT, CDR2 YYREEE (reference sequence). The CDR3 runs to 16 residues. DNA of the CDR3: TGTGCCAGCAGCCCGACTCCAGGAACGAACACCGGGGAGCTGTTTTTT. Translation gives CASSPTPGTNTGELFF.

This clone was picked up one time. The genes are TRBV12-5 and TRBJ2-3, with D uncertain. The length of the CDR3 is 15 residues. The germline V gene has CDR1 LGHNT and CDR2 FRNRAP. Trimming removed 3 bases at V and 2 bases at J, with 12 bases between. CDR3 DNA: TGTGCTAGTGGTTTAGGCAGAACCGTCACAGATACGCAGTATTTT. Translating it yields CASGLGRTVTDTQYF.

The CDR3 sequence is CASSRSGGDGYEQYF. The CDR3 coding sequence is TGTGCCAGCAGCAGAAGCGGGGGGGACGGCTACGAGCAGTACTTC. V is TRBV7-2 and J is TRBJ2-7; 10 bases line up with TRBD2. The CDR3 sequence is 15 residues long. Trimming removed 5 bases from V and 3 bases from J; junction bases left unmatched: 7. Germline-derived CDR1 and CDR2 are SGHTA and FQGNSA.

The chain joins TRBV7-9 to TRBJ2-1, with D perhaps being TRBD1 or TRBD2 (5 bases each). The germline CDR1 and CDR2 sequences are SEHNR and FQNEAQ (reference sequence). The CDR3 consists of 14 residues. Trimming took 3 bases from V and 5 from J, leaving 11 bases between them. CDR3 loop: CASSFQRGDNEQFF. CDR3 in DNA: TGTGCCAGCAGCTTCCAACGGGGCGACAATGAGCAGTTCTTC.

V gene TRBV7-8 combines with J gene TRBJ2-7, with D perhaps matching TRBD1 (6 bases). The germline CDR1 and CDR2 sequences are SGHVS and FQNEAQ. Trimming stripped 4 bases from V and 2 bases from J, with 15 bases between. CDR3 length: 15 amino acids. The CDR3 sequence is CASSSQSDRTYEQYF. The DNA for the CDR3 is TGTGCCAGCAGCTCCCAATCGGACAGAACCTACGAGCAGTACTTC.

The genes are TRBV5-1 and TRBJ1-2, with 7 bases aligning to TRBD1. The CDR3 runs 16 residues. V was pared by 0 bases and J by 2 bases, with 7 bases of the junction left unmatched. Germline V gene data show CDR1 as SGHRS and CDR2 as YFSETQ. CDR3 coding DNA: TGCGCCAGCAGCTTGGTGGTTACAGGGGTGAACTATGGCTACACCTTC. Its protein is CASSLVVTGVNYGYTF.

This clone was detected only once. The genes are TRBV5-6 and TRBJ2-3; D call uncertain. The CDR3 length is 17 residues. The V gene lost 4 bases and the J gene lost 3 bases, with 21 bases spanning the gap. Germline assignment: CDR1 SGHDT and CDR2 YYEEEE. The CDR3 region is CASSLLRARVGTDTQYF. The CDR3 DNA sequence: TGTGCCAGCAGCCTCCTTCGAGCCAGAGTAGGGACAGATACGCAGTATTTT.

On this clone: Other DNA sequences within the sample encode an identical CDR3. CDR3: CASRTSGTYEQYF. CDR3 nucleotides: TGTGCCAGCAGGACTAGCGGCACCTACGAGCAGTACTTC. This chain links TRBV28 with TRBJ2-7; TRBD2 aligns across 9 bases. The V and J ends lost 6 bases and 2 bases, in that order; junction bases with no gene match: 2. Germline V gene sequence: CDR1 MDHEN, CDR2 SYDVKM. This CDR3 is built from 13 residues.

The CDR3 bases are TGTGCCAGCTCACGGGGGATGGGAGACGAGCAGTACTTC. This sequence encodes CASSRGMGDEQYF. This chain joins TRBV18 and TRBJ2-7, with D possibly being TRBD1 or TRBD2 (5 bases each). CDR1 KGHSH and CDR2 LQKENI come from the germline V gene. This CDR3 spans 13 amino acids. The ends were cut back, 4 bases at V and 5 bases at J, with 12 bases in the middle.

This chain connects TRBV4-3 to TRBJ1-4, with D perhaps matching TRBD1 (5 bases). V lost 0 bases and J 10 bases, leaving 12 bases between the germline ends. The germline CDR1 and CDR2 sequences are LGHNA and YSLEER. The CDR3 spans 14 residues. CDR3 amino acids: CASSQDLWGGKLFF. CDR3 DNA sequence: TGCGCCAGCAGCCAAGATTTGTGGGGCGGAAAACTGTTTTTT.

This clone was detected once. The V gene is TRBV7-6, the J gene TRBJ2-7; TRBD1 matches at 7 bases. The CDR3 has 13 amino acids. After removal of 7 bases from V and 2 bases from J, the junction contained 5 bases not matched to a gene. The germline gives CDR1 SGHVS, CDR2 FNYEAQ. The CDR3 region has the DNA TGTGCCAGCACGCGACAGGGTGCCTACGAGCAGTACTTC. It is translated as CASTRQGAYEQYF.

This clone showed up just once. The rearrangement links TRBV18 to TRBJ1-5, with unresolved D. Germline assignment: CDR1 KGHSH and CDR2 LQKENI. V was clipped by 3 bases and J by 5 bases, with 11 bases between them. The CDR3 is 14 residues long. CDR3 loop: CASSPQIRDQPQHF. The CDR3 DNA is TGTGCCAGCTCACCCCAAATACGCGATCAGCCCCAGCATTTT.

The J gene is TRBJ2-1, the V gene TRBV6-1; 8 nucleotides match TRBD2. Germline-derived CDR1 and CDR2 are MNHNS and SASEGT. The CDR3 loop spans 15 amino acids. V shed 4 bases and J 8 bases; nucleotides not matched to a gene: 10. Here the CDR3 DNA reads TGTGCCAGCAGTGCCACAGCGGGAGTGGTAGATGAGCAGTTCTTC. Its protein is CASSATAGVVDEQFF.